This note documents a single TCR beta chain sequence. Source study methods: Amplified reference gene primers provided the basis for estimating nucleated cell counts. This table comes from immunoSEQ multiplex PCR, and its TCRdb copy is limited to in-frame clones, with some not included. V, J and clone size derive from that table, while D and trimming were established from the DNA sequence. The sample lists about 300,000 clones, 83% occurring once. These data are taken from a study of blood T cell repertoires in COVID-19. Overall study context: Whether acute or convalescent, the COVID-19 samples came from the United States, Italy and Spain. In each case, the material was cDNA or gDNA derived from T cells, B-cell-depleted T cells, or PBMCs.

The CDR3 has 15 amino acids. The V gene's germline CDR1 is SQVTM and CDR2 ANQGSEA. With 4 bases clipped from V and 4 bases from J, the junction kept 7 bases outside the gene matches. The clonotype was recovered from a woman in her fifties or sixties who had recovered from COVID-19. Sequencing was performed on peripheral blood. This chain links TRBV29-1 with TRBJ2-3; 11 nucleotides agree with TRBD1. CDR3 in amino acids: CSVARTGGLSDTQYF. The CDR3 nucleotides read TGCAGCGTTGCGCGGACAGGGGGCTTGTCAGATACGCAGTATTTT.